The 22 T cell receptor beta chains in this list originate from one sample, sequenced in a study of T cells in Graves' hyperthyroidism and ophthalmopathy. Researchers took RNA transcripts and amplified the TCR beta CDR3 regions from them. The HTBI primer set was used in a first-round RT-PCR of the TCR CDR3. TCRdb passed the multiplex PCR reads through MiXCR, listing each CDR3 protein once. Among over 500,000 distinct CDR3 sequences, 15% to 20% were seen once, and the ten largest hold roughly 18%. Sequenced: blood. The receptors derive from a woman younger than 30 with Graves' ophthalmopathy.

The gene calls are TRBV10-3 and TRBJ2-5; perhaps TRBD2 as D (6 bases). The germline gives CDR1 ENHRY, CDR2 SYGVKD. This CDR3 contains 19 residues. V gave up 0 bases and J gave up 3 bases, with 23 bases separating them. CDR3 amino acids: CAISESTLNLGGLEETQYF. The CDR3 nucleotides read TGTGCCATCAGTGAGTCGACTTTAAATCTCGGGGGACTGGAAGAGACCCAGTACTTC.

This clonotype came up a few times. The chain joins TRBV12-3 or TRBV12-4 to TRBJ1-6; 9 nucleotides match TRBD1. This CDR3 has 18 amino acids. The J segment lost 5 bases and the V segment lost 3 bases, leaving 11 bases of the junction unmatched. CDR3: CASSFGTGHRSNNSPLHF. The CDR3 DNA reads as TGTGCCAGCAGTTTCGGGACAGGGCATAGGTCGAATAATTCACCCCTCCACTTT.

The chain's CDR3 is CASSSRGPGETQYF. For the CDR3, the DNA is TGTGCCAGCAGCTCCCGCGGCCCCGGGGAGACCCAGTACTTC. The chain joins TRBV7-8 to TRBJ2-5; D gene unclear. The CDR3 covers 14 residues. CDR1 and CDR2 from the germline V gene are SGHVS and FQNEAQ. Trimming pared 4 bases from V and 5 bases from J, leaving 14 bases between.

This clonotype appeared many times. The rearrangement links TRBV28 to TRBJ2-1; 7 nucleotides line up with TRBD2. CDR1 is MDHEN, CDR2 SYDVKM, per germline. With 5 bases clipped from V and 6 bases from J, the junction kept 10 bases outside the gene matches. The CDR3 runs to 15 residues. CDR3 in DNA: TGTGCCAGCAGTCTTCAACGGGGGGTTGTCAATGAGCAGTTCTTC. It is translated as CASSLQRGVVNEQFF.

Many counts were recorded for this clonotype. The CDR3 DNA reads as TGTGCCAGCAGTCCTAGCGGGATCAGCTCCTACGAGCAGTACTTC. Translation gives CASSPSGISSYEQYF. The V call is TRBV12-3 or TRBV12-4, the J call TRBJ2-7, with 9 bases identical to TRBD2. J gave up 0 bases and V 5 bases, and 5 bases lay outside the gene matches. The CDR3 extends over 15 amino acids.

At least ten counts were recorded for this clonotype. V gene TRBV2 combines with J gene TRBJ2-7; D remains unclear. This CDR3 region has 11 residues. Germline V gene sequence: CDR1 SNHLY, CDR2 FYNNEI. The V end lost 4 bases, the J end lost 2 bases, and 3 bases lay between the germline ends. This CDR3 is CASSAAYEQYF. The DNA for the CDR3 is TGTGCCAGCAGTGCAGCCTACGAGCAGTACTTC.

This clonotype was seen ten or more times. The CDR3 sequence is CSARDWLSSGDYNEQFF. The CDR3 nucleotides read TGCAGTGCTAGAGATTGGTTGTCTAGCGGTGACTACAATGAGCAGTTCTTC. This sequence joins TRBV20-1 and TRBJ2-1, with 7 nucleotides matching TRBD2. Germline assignment: CDR1 DFQATT and CDR2 SNEGSKA (reference sequence). The CDR3 contains 17 residues. V lost 0 bases and J lost 3; bases outside the gene matches: 11.

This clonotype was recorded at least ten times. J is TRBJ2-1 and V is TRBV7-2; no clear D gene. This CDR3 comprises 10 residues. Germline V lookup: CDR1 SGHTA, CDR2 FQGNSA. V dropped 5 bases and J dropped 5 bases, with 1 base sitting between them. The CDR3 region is CASSHNEQFF. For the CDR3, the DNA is TGTGCCAGCAGCCACAATGAGCAGTTCTTC.

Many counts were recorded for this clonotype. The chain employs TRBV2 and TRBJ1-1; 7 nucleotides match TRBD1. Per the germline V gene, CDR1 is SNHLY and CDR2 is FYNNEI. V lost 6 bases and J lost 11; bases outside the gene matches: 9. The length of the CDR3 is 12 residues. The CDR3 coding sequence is TGTGCCAGCAGATTTCCAGGGGGTGCTGCTTTCTTT. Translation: CASRFPGGAAFF.

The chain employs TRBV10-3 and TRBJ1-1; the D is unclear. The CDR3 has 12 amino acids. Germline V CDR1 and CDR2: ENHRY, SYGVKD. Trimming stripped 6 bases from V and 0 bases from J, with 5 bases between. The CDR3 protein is CAIRDMNTEAFF. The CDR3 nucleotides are TGTGCCATCAGGGATATGAACACTGAAGCTTTCTTT.

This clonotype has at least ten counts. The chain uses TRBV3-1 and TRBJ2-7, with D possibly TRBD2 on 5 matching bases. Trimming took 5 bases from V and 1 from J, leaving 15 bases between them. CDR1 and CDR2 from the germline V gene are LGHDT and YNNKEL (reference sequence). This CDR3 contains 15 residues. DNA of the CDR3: TGTGCCAGCAGCATCGACCTAGCTAGATCCTACGAGCAGTACTTC. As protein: CASSIDLARSYEQYF.

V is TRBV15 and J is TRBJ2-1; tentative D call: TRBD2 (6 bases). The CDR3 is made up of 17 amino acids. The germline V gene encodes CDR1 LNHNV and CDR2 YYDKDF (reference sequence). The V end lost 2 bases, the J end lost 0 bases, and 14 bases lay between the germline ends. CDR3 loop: CATSRTSSTSSYNEQFF. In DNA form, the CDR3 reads TGTGCCACCAGCAGAACTAGCAGTACTAGCTCCTACAATGAGCAGTTCTTC.

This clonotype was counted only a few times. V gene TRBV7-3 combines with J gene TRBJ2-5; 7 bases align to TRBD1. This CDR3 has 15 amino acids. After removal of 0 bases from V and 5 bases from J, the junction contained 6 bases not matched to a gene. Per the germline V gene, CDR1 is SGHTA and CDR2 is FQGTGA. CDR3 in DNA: TGTGCCAGCAGCTTAACCCCGACAGGGACCGAGACCCAGTACTTC. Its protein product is CASSLTPTGTETQYF.

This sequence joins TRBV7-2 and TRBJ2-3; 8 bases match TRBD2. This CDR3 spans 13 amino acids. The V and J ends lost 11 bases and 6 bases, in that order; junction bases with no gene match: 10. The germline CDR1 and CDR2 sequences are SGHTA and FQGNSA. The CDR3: CAVRGLGSDTQYF. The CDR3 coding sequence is TGTGCCGTCCGGGGACTAGGGTCCGATACGCAGTATTTT. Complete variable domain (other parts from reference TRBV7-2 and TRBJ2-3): GAGVSQSPSNKVTEKGKDVELRCDPISGHTALYWYRQSLGQGLEFLIYFQGNSAPDKSGLPSDRFSAERTGGSVSTLTIQRTQQEDSAVYLCAVRGLGSDTQYFGPGTRLTVL.

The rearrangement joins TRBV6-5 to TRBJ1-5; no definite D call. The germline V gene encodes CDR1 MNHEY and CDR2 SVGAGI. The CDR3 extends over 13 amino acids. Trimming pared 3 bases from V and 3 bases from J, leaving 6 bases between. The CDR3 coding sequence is TGTGCCAGCAGTTATTCGGCCAATCAGCCCCAGCATTTT. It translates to CASSYSANQPQHF.

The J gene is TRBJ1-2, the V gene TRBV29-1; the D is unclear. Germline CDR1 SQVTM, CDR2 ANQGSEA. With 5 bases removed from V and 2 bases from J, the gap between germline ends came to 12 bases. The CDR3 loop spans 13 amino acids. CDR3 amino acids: CSVLPLANYGYTF. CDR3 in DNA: TGCAGCGTTTTACCGTTGGCGAACTATGGCTACACCTTC.

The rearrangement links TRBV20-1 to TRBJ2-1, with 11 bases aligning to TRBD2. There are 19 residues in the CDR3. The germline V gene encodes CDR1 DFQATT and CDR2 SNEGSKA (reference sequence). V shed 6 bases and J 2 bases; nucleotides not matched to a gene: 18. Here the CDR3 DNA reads TGCAGTGCCACGATAAGGTTTAGCGGGAGGGTTAAGGCCTACAATGAGCAGTTCTTC. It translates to CSATIRFSGRVKAYNEQFF.

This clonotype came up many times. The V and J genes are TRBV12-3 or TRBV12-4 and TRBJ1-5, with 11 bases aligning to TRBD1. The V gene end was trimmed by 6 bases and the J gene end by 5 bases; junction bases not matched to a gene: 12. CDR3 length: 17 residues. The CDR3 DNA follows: TGTGCCAGCAGCTTACGCTCGGGACAGGGGGTTTATCAGCCCCAGCATTTT. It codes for CASSLRSGQGVYQPQHF.

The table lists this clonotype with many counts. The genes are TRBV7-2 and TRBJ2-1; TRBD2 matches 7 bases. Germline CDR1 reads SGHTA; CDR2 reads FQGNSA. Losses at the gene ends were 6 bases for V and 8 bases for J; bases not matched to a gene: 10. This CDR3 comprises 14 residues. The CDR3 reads CASSWAAGLDEQFF. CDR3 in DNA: TGTGCCAGCAGTTGGGCAGCGGGATTAGATGAGCAGTTCTTC. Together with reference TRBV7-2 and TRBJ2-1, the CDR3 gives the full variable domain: GAGVSQSPSNKVTEKGKDVELRCDPISGHTALYWYRQSLGQGLEFLIYFQGNSAPDKSGLPSDRFSAERTGGSVSTLTIQRTQQEDSAVYLCASSWAAGLDEQFFGPGTRLTVL.

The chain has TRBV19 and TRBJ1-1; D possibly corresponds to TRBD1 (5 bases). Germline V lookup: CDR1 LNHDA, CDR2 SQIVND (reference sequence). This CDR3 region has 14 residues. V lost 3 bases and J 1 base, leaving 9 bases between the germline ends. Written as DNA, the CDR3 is TGTGCCAGTAGTATGGGGCAGACGAACACTGAAGCTTTCTTT. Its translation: CASSMGQTNTEAFF.

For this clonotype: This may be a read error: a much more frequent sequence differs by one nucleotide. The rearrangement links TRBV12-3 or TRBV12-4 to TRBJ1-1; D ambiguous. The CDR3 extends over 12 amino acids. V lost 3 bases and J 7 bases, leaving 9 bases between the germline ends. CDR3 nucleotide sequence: TGTGCCAGCAGTTTCGGGAACGGTGAAGCTTTCTTT. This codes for CASSFGNGEAFF.

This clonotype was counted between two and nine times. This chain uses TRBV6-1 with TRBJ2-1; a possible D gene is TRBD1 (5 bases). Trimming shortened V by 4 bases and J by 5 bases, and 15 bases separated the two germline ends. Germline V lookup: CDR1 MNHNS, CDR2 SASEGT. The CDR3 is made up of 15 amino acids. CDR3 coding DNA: TGTGCCAGCAGTGGCGACCAGGGCGGACACAATGAGCAGTTCTTC. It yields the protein CASSGDQGGHNEQFF.